The rows below give T cell receptor beta chains drawn from one sample of a study of CD8+ T cells in alopecia areata. Sequenced by immunoSEQ multiplex PCR; TCRdb stores in-frame clones only, minus some. The table has about 110,000 clones, less than 60% seen once. This specimen was CD4+ T cells sorted from blood, taken at week 24, from a patient treated with tofacitinib. Receptors originate from a human donor with alopecia areata. Both conserved end residues are part of each CDR3. The D gene is left open where the match is weak. The size of a clone is reported for some rows only, either as once, few or many, or as a class for expanded clones.

v_call,j_call,clone_size,d_call,cdr3_nt,cdr3_aa
TRBV30,TRBJ1-1,few,NA,TGTGCCTGGAGTATACCCGGAGGTCTTAAGGCGGGTTGGAACACTGAAGCTTTCTTT,CAWSIPGGLKAGWNTEAFF
TRBV5-6,TRBJ2-1,few,TRBD2,TGTGCCAGCAGCTTGGGACTAGCGGGGGGTTACAATGAGCAGTTCTTC,CASSLGLAGGYNEQFF
TRBV14,TRBJ2-5,NA,TRBD1,TGTGCCAGCAGCCGATCGACAGGGGGTTCGGAGACCCAGTACTTC,CASSRSTGGSETQYF
TRBV14,TRBJ2-7,NA,TRBD2,TGTGCCAGCAGCCGCGGTAGCGGGGGGACCTACGAGCAGTACTTC,CASSRGSGGTYEQYF
TRBV18,TRBJ1-1,NA,NA,TGTGCCAGCTCACCACAAAAGAACACTGAAGCTTTCTTT,CASSPQKNTEAFF
TRBV9,TRBJ2-1,once,TRBD2,TGTGCCAGCAGCGTAGCAGCGGGGGATGAGCAGTTCTTC,CASSVAAGDEQFF
TRBV4-1,TRBJ2-5,NA,NA,TGCGCCAGCAGCCAAGAAACCAGCCAAGAGACCCAGTACTTC,CASSQETSQETQYF
TRBV30,TRBJ2-3,few,TRBD1,TGTGCCTGGAGAGCTCAGGGGGCGCAGTATTTT,CAWRAQGAQYF
TRBV25-1,TRBJ1-4,NA,NA,TGTGCCAGCAGTGAACACAGGGTAACTAATGAAAAACTGTTTTTT,CASSEHRVTNEKLFF
TRBV29-1,TRBJ1-1,few,NA,TGCAGCGTTGCGAACACTGAAGCTTTCTTT,CSVANTEAFF
TRBV2,TRBJ2-7,NA,NA,TGTGCCAGCAGTGTGGGGCGCCCCACGCGTGCGTACTTC,CASSVGRPTRAYF
TRBV2,TRBJ2-7,few,TRBD2,TGTGCCAGCAGGAAGACTAGCCACGAGCAGTACTTC,CASRKTSHEQYF
TRBV6-5,TRBJ2-7,few,TRBD1,TGTGCCAGCAGGCCGGGACAGGGGTTTGGCGAGCAGTACTTC,CASRPGQGFGEQYF
TRBV30,TRBJ2-6,few,NA,TGTGCCTGGAGGGAAAAAAACGACGTCTCTGGGGCCAACGTCCTGACTTTC,CAWREKNDVSGANVLTF
TRBV5-4,TRBJ2-7,NA,NA,TGTGCCAGCAGCTTGCTGGGTGGGGGCGAGCAGTACTTC,CASSLLGGGEQYF
TRBV11-2,TRBJ1-6,few,TRBD1,TGTGCCAGCAGCTCCGGACAGGGAAGCCCCTATAATTCACCCCTCCACTTT,CASSSGQGSPYNSPLHF
TRBV7-2,TRBJ1-4,few,NA,TGTGCCAGCAGCTTAGGAGCAACTAATGAAAAACTGTTTTTT,CASSLGATNEKLFF
TRBV2,TRBJ2-7,NA,NA,TGTGCCAGCAGCGGTACTGGGAACGAGCAGTACTTC,CASSGTGNEQYF
TRBV7-2,TRBJ1-5,NA,NA,TGTGCCAGCAGCTTCGGGGTTGATACGCCCCAGCATTTT,CASSFGVDTPQHF
TRBV2,TRBJ2-2,once,TRBD1,TGTGCCAGCAGTTCTCAGGGGGCCGCCGGGGAGCTGTTTTTT,CASSSQGAAGELFF
TRBV7-3,TRBJ2-2,NA,TRBD1,TGTGCCAGCAGTTCACAGGGGGCCGGCGGGGAGCTGTTTTTT,CASSSQGAGGELFF
TRBV20-1,TRBJ2-1,NA,NA,TGCAGTGCTAGAGGACCACCCGGTCAGTTCTTC,CSARGPPGQFF
TRBV29-1,TRBJ1-1,NA,NA,TGCAGCGTTGAAACGACGGAGAACACTGAAGCTTTCTTT,CSVETTENTEAFF
TRBV7-6,TRBJ2-5,NA,NA,TGTGCCAGCAGCTTAACTAATACGCGAGAGACCCAGTACTTC,CASSLTNTRETQYF
TRBV18,TRBJ2-1,NA,NA,TGTGCCAGCTCACGCACCACCGGGAATGAGCAGTTCTTC,CASSRTTGNEQFF
TRBV4-1,TRBJ1-4,few,NA,TGCGCCAGCAGCCAAACCGCGGGTGAAAAACTGTTTTTT,CASSQTAGEKLFF
TRBV20-1,TRBJ1-1,few,NA,TGCAGTGCTAGGAGGAACACTGAAGCTTTCTTT,CSARRNTEAFF
TRBV30,TRBJ2-2,NA,NA,TGTGCCTGGGGCATTCTACCAGGCGCCGGGGAGCTGTTTTTT,CAWGILPGAGELFF
TRBV5-1,TRBJ1-4,NA,NA,TGCGCCAGCAGCCCATCCTTGGGACCGGAAGAAAAACTGTTTTTT,CASSPSLGPEEKLFF
TRBV7-9,TRBJ2-5,NA,NA,TGTGCCAGCAGCCCGGTGGGGGGCCTTGGGGAGACCCAGTACTTC,CASSPVGGLGETQYF
TRBV13,TRBJ1-1,NA,NA,TGTGCCAGCAGCTTACAGGGCACTGAAGCTTTCTTT,CASSLQGTEAFF
TRBV27,TRBJ2-7,NA,NA,TGTGCCAGCAGTTCCTACAGGGAATCCTACGAGCAGTACTTC,CASSSYRESYEQYF
TRBV4-1,TRBJ2-1,NA,NA,TGCGCCAGCAGCCAAGCCCCATGGGGGGGGCCACGCAATGAGCAGTTCTTC,CASSQAPWGGPRNEQFF